Given below is one T cell receptor (beta chain) in context. Its target antigen remains unknown. Per-base qualities were not stored, and no clone one base away is much larger. The sample comes from a study of cytomegalovirus exposure and HLA in healthy donors (dated by TCRdb to 2015 to 2018). A note on the overall study: An earlier analysis of fewer than 750 of the donors reported approximately 300 Gb of sequence data and some 110 million unique TCR beta sequences obtained from 150 million to 200 million T cells. To study patterns of TCR occurrence, a later analysis re-analyzed previously published TCR beta repertoires from 600 to 750 donors and added high-resolution HLA genotyping. Donor age, sex, ethnicity and CMV serostatus were compiled alongside the repertoire data. A later genetic analysis took genome-wide SNP genotypes for 398 of the 666 donors and used that subset as a discovery cohort. To decide whether each TCR beta V gene segment behaved as functional or pseudogenic, an earlier analysis of approximately 620 of the donors relied on high-throughput TCR beta sequencing. Because of strong linkage in the cohort, roughly five DR-DQ haplotypes were treated as single units for association and clustering. The study aimed to test whether cataloging public T cell receptors could reveal signatures of past pathogen exposure. Along with the approximately 650-subject first cohort, a separate validation cohort of around 110 different subjects was used. Typing coverage varied by locus: about 620-630 donors for A, B, C, DRB1 and DQB1; 522 for DQA1; about 600 for DPA1; roughly 450 for DPB1. On average, about 240,000 unique TCR beta nucleotide sequences were sequenced per donor among several hundred genotyped donors of the cohort, with roughly 18% of those sequences being non-productive. Approximately 300 gigabases of sequencing data and around 80 million unique TCR sequences made up an early release that covered some 640 HLA-typed donors. Rather than drawing on any new phenotypic data, the later analysis identified candidate immune exposures from TCR beta sequences and the way those sequences occurred across donors. Every repertoire in the discovery cohort had been generated on one and the same sequencing platform. The study used immunosequencing to profile the T cell repertoires of approximately 640 subjects and linked those repertoires to cytomegalovirus serostatus. HLA typing included class I and class II loci at four-digit resolution. Of the roughly 420 genotyped donors, 65% to 90% were placed in the genetic ancestry cluster associated with self-reported Caucasian donors. To predict cytomegalovirus infection status, the study brought together high-throughput TCR immunosequencing, statistical association of individual TCRs with disease status, and machine learning.

The cohort comprised some 680 healthy bone marrow donors. Cohort members were all nominally healthy when sampled, although unrecorded immune exposures were likely present. The donor tested CMV seronegative and was one of the 352 seronegative cohort members. A peripheral blood sample was collected from each donor, and TCR beta sequencing was performed on peripheral blood mononuclear cells. The Qiagen DNeasy Blood Extraction Kit was used to extract genomic DNA from the blood cell samples. The library came from the immunoSEQ multiplex PCR assay. For the multiplex PCR, a mixture combining 60 forward primers for TCR Vbeta segments and 13 reverse primers for TCR Jbeta segments was used. The CDR3 region of rearranged TCR beta genes was amplified from genomic DNA by a multiplex PCR assay. The amplified TCR beta libraries were sequenced on the Illumina HiSeq System as 87-base-pair reads. The study's own analysis went as follows. In a later analysis, around 80 million unique TCR beta chains were counted across the 500 to 850 repertoires, and roughly 11 million of these chains were shared by at least two donors. A nearest-neighbor algorithm error-corrected the raw reads and collapsed the reads into unique sequences, merging closely related sequences to remove PCR and sequencing errors. Alignment of CDR3 sequences to IMGT reference sequences was used to assign V, D and J gene segments. For a sequence to be retained, at least a six-nucleotide match to both a V gene segment and a J gene segment was required. A rearrangement was called productive if the CDR3 had no stop codons and remained in frame with V and J, and every other rearrangement was called non-productive. CDR3 was defined according to IMGT convention as the region running from the second conserved V-encoded cysteine to the conserved J-encoded phenylalanine. The earlier analysis of about 500 of the donors excluded sequences that lacked an unambiguous match to a single V gene segment. In an earlier analysis of around 600 of the donors, V segments were called functional above 56.7% productive rearrangements and were called segregating when the between-donor standard deviation exceeded 5%. A statistical classification framework was developed to diagnose cytomegalovirus status using the catalog of TCR beta chain sequences. A later analysis assigned V and J genes by comparing TCR nucleotide sequences with IMGT/GENE-DB human TR gene sequences. The TCRdist pipeline was used in a later analysis to assign CDR3 sequences and most-parsimonious VDJ recombination scenarios. In a later analysis, each TCR beta chain was defined by its CDR3 amino acid sequence together with its V-gene family, and reads without a unique V-gene family were excluded. As a way to deal with suspected cross-contamination and a sequencing artifact, a later analysis dropped 640 or so nucleotide sequences that were highly shared and had low generation probability. For each public chain, a later analysis derived a clonal expansion index from normalized ranks of inferred template counts within each repertoire. In a later analysis, generation probabilities were computed with a VDJ recombination model fitted to out-of-frame rearrangements, and the resulting probabilities were checked against IGoR. In a later analysis, TCR-TCR, TCR-HLA and TCR-CMV co-occurrence was scored with hypergeometric tests, and a repertoire-size bias correction was applied to TCR pairs. False discovery rates were estimated in a later analysis by permuting HLA or CMV assignments 20 times. In a later analysis, co-occurring TCRs were grouped with DBSCAN, and TCRdist sequence similarity was added when clustering was performed within HLA-allele-positive subsets. Repertoires with fewer than 30,000 or more than 120,000 public chains were left out of co-occurrence clustering, as were four to six repertoires with anomalous nucleotide sharing. TCRdb re-hosts the immuneACCESS table, in-frame sequences only. Its copies lack some clones; in the studies checked, an unresolved V gene accounts for under half of them, and the cause for the rest is not known. That table supplies the V and J calls and clone size; D and trimming were determined from the DNA. In all, the sample holds under 200,000 clones, and around 79% of those were seen once. Jointly, the top ten make up 0.69% of the sample.

The germline V gene (reference sequence) specifies MNHEY as CDR1 and SMNVEV as CDR2. Trimming takes 7 bases off V and 2 bases off J; junction bases not matched to a gene: 12. The CDR3, from cysteine to phenylalanine, totals 16 residues. Just the 48-base CDR3 DNA is kept, in frame starting at base 1. Results and caveats for the whole study, not just this receptor: A total of fewer than 200 TCR beta chains were listed by the study as associated with cytomegalovirus. A later analysis reported that several top co-occurrence clusters appeared linked to parvovirus B19, influenza, CMV and Epstein-Barr virus. A few of the identified cytomegalovirus-associated TCR beta chains were confirmed in vitro to be specific for cytomegalovirus antigens. In a later analysis, TCR association rates were found to vary across HLA loci, with the most associated TCRs seen for DRB1 alleles and the fewest for HLA-C alleles. Specific HLA alleles were associated with more than 15,000 TCR beta sequences at a false discovery rate of 0.05 in a later analysis. In an earlier analysis of some 500 of the donors, most TCR beta V segments appeared in productive rearrangements about 87% or about 30% of the time, broadly matching IMGT annotations. A further reported finding was that TCR beta sequences accurately predicted the HLA-A and HLA-B alleles for most subjects in the first cohort. Across donors, most TCR sequences were observed very rarely, whereas some public TCRs were present in many individuals. Compared with equally common non-associated chains, HLA-associated TCR beta chains in a later analysis were more clonally expanded and had lower generation probabilities. About 17 rarely observed V segments, including chromosome 9 orphons, were excluded from the earlier analysis of several hundred of the donors because counts were too low. Linkage disequilibrium might explain the correlated functional status among segregating V segments, but an unknown experimental factor could not be ruled out. Compared with the roughly 700-donor mean, donors in an Asian-associated ancestry cluster had fewer N-insertions in productive TCRs, according to a later genetic analysis. The only immune exposure information available for the cohort was CMV serostatus. HLA typing was unavailable for some donors at each locus, so association tests used only the typed subset. In a later analysis, most CMV-associated TCR beta chains were found to appear HLA-restricted, with HLA associations seemingly driven largely by CMV exposure. V-gene and J-gene trimming of TCR beta chains was associated with a missense DCLRE1C variant in a later genetic analysis, and the association was replicated in an independent cohort. When HLA alleles, especially DR and DQ, strongly co-occurred, TCR associations were difficult to assign to individual alleles. Roughly uniform sequencing depth across donors was assumed in presence/absence analyses, although this assumption may not hold. According to the authors, the approach could potentially be generalized to other disease states and immunological phenotypes. The 87-base-pair reads could not distinguish some IMGT-functional V segments, including TRBV6-2 and TRBV6-3, so those segments were excluded. Only TCR beta chains were sequenced in this cohort, and the absence of alpha or paired-chain data limited detectable features. Cytomegalovirus status was reported to be diagnosed by the classifier with high specificity and sensitivity in both the original and validation cohorts. A group of highly shared sequence variants was considered likely to be a technical artifact of the sequencing pipeline.

The receptor chain draws on TRBV27 and TRBJ1-2; 8 bases in between match TRBD1. The receptor's source is a woman aged 40-49 years in good health and CMV-seronegative. The sample taken for sequencing was PBMCs. The nucleotide sequence reads as follows: TGTGCCAGCATGGGGGTCAGGGGGCAGAAAAACTATGGCTACACCTTC. Protein translation: CASMGVRGQKNYGYTF.